This entry concerns a single TCR beta chain. Its antigen is currently unknown. A read error may be the cause here, since a much bigger clone is one base away. The CDR3 totals 14 residues. Per the germline V gene, CDR1 is SGHAT and CDR2 is FQNNGV. V dropped 2 bases and J dropped 6; count of bases not matched to a gene: 1. This sample was included in a study of Graves' ophthalmopathy and Graves' hyperthyroidism. Using RNA transcripts, the TCR beta CDR3 regions were amplified. Second-round multiplex PCR came after first-round RT-PCR with HTBI primers. MiXCR was run by TCRdb on the multiplex PCR reads, yielding one entry per CDR3 protein. The table records some 1.1 million distinct CDR3 sequences, about 38% of them present only once. Whole-study results and caveats: It was with around 67% sensitivity and 72% to 75% specificity that the model predicted ophthalmopathy progression.

The source is an adult man with Graves' hyperthyroidism. The chain recombines TRBV11-2 with TRBJ2-2, with 9 bases that match TRBD1. The sequencing sample was made of peripheral blood or thyroid tissue (not recorded which). Written as DNA, the CDR3 is TGTGCCAGCAGCTTAACAGGGGGCTCCGGGGAGCTGTTTTTT. This codes for CASSLTGGSGELFF.